Following are 14 T cell receptor beta chains from one sample sequenced in a study of OX40 agonist ivuxolimab in advanced cancers. This table comes from immunoSEQ multiplex PCR, and its TCRdb copy is limited to in-frame clones, with some not included. The sample carries about 75,000 clones, about 88% recorded once. The sequences come from CD4+ or CD8+ T cells sorted from blood, collected in a trial of the OX40 agonist ivuxolimab. The receptors stem from an adult with an advanced solid tumor such as melanoma, head and neck, liver or kidney cancer.

The chain has TRBV28 and TRBJ1-2; possible D gene TRBD1, 5 bases. This CDR3 comprises 12 residues. Germline CDR1 reads MDHEN; CDR2 reads SYDVKM. Trimming removed 3 bases at V and 8 bases at J, with 10 bases between. The CDR3 coding sequence is TGTGCCAGCAGTTTCTCCCAGGGCGGCTACACCTTC. Translation: CASSFSQGGYTF.

The CDR3 reads CASSKGTGSHEQYF. Written as DNA, the CDR3 is TGCGCCAGCAGCAAAGGGACAGGGTCCCACGAGCAGTACTTC. The chain has TRBV5-1 and TRBJ2-7; 9 bases are a match to TRBD1. In germline, CDR1 is SGHRS, CDR2 YFSETQ. V gave up 4 bases and J gave up 5 bases; unmatched junction bases: 7. This CDR3 is 14 amino acids long.

V usage is TRBV29-1 and J usage is TRBJ1-1; D unresolved. Trimming left V 5 bases short and J 5 bases short, with 18 bases between. The CDR3 is made up of 14 amino acids. Germline CDR1 SQVTM, CDR2 ANQGSEA. CDR3 sequence (DNA): TGCAGCGTTCCTTCTCGACTCGGGAGGACTGAAGCTTTCTTT. It encodes CSVPSRLGRTEAFF.

J is TRBJ2-6 and V is TRBV18; no clear D. CDR3 size: 14 residues. Trimming shortened V by 7 bases and J by 0 bases, and 7 bases separated the two germline ends. Germline CDR1 and CDR2: KGHSH and LQKENI. CDR3 sequence (DNA): TGTGCCAGCTTCCCCAACTCTGGGGCCAACGTCCTGACTTTC. This sequence encodes CASFPNSGANVLTF.

V gene TRBV27 combines with J gene TRBJ2-5; TRBD2 aligns across 13 bases. The CDR3 is made up of 16 amino acids. Germline V lookup: CDR1 MNHEY, CDR2 SMNVEV (reference sequence). The V segment lost 3 bases and the J segment 2 bases; nucleotides outside the gene matches: 3. The CDR3 protein is CASSFMGLAGQETQYF. CDR3 sequence (DNA): TGTGCCAGCAGTTTCATGGGACTAGCGGGACAAGAGACCCAGTACTTC.

The chain employs TRBV11-2 and TRBJ1-5, with 7 bases fitting TRBD1. Per the germline V gene, CDR1 is SGHAT and CDR2 is FQNNGV. Trimming took 2 bases from V and 5 from J; bases not matched to a gene: 6. This CDR3 has 15 residues. The CDR3 loop reads CASSLTGEGYQPQHF. As DNA, the CDR3 is TGTGCCAGCAGCTTAACAGGGGAGGGCTATCAGCCCCAGCATTTT.

The chain links TRBV6-6 to TRBJ2-1; D perhaps matches TRBD1 (6 bases). V was shortened by 6 bases and J by 6 bases, with 18 bases between the two germline ends. The CDR3 totals 15 residues. Germline V CDR1 and CDR2: MNHNY, SVGAGI (reference sequence). Here the CDR3 DNA reads TGTGCCAGCAGAGCTGGACAGATCGCTGGCAATGAGCAGTTCTTC. Translated: CASRAGQIAGNEQFF.

The chain joins TRBV6-6 to TRBJ1-4; D not certain. V lost 7 bases, J lost 6 bases, and 12 bases lay in between. The CDR3 has 13 amino acids. Germline values: CDR1 MNHNY, CDR2 SVGAGI (reference sequence). CDR3 protein: CASTQVLDEKLFF. For the CDR3, the DNA is TGTGCCAGCACTCAGGTTTTGGATGAAAAACTGTTTTTT.

V gene TRBV6-4 combines with J gene TRBJ2-7; tentative D call: TRBD1 (8 bases). The CDR3 has 15 amino acids. V lost 8 bases, J lost 0 bases, and 17 bases lay in between. The germline V gene has CDR1 MRHNA and CDR2 SNTAGT. CDR3 sequence reads: CASGEGQVSSYEQYF. The DNA of the CDR3 is TGTGCCAGCGGGGAGGGACAGGTTAGCTCCTACGAGCAGTACTTC.

This clone was detected once. The chain couples TRBV10-3 to TRBJ2-2; D may be TRBD1 or TRBD2 (5 bases each). This CDR3 is built from 14 residues. Looked up from germline, CDR1 is ENHRY and CDR2 is SYGVKD. V lost 7 bases and J 3 bases, leaving 12 bases between the germline ends. The CDR3 nucleotides are TGTGCCATCATGTCTGGGGGTGACACCGGGGAGCTGTTTTTT. As protein: CAIMSGGDTGELFF.

V is TRBV4-3 and J is TRBJ2-1, with 7 bases matching TRBD2. Germline loops: CDR1 LGHNA, CDR2 YSLEER. The junction had 12 bases not matched to a gene; V was cut back by 4 bases and J by 6 bases. The CDR3 has 16 residues. CDR3 sequence (DNA): TGCGCCAGCAGCCTGGGGAGGGCCAGGGTGGGCAATGAGCAGTTCTTC. It specifies CASSLGRARVGNEQFF.

This clone was recorded a few times. The rearrangement links TRBV4-3 to TRBJ1-3, with a weak D call TRBD1 (6 bases). Trimming pared 0 bases from V and 3 bases from J, leaving 18 bases between. The CDR3 consists of 18 residues. Germline assignment: CDR1 LGHNA and CDR2 YSLEER. CDR3 protein: CASSQDINPGAGGNTIYF. CDR3 coding DNA: TGCGCCAGCAGCCAAGATATAAATCCGGGGGCGGGTGGAAACACCATATATTTT.

The chain combines TRBV7-9 with TRBJ2-3, with 9 bases that match TRBD2. V shed 1 base and J 2 bases; nucleotides not matched to a gene: 7. Germline CDR1 and CDR2: SEHNR and FQNEAQ (reference sequence). There are 17 residues in the CDR3. CDR3 amino acids: CASSLGLAGRLTDTQYF. As DNA, the CDR3 is TGTGCCAGCAGCTTAGGGCTAGCGGGGAGACTCACAGATACGCAGTATTTT.

The gene calls are TRBV29-1 and TRBJ1-1; 7 nucleotides line up with TRBD1. The trim removed 6 bases at V and 7 bases at J, leaving 11 bases unmatched. Germline CDR1 is SQVTM and CDR2 is ANQGSEA. The CDR3 contains 13 residues. The CDR3 is CSVRTGEVFEAFF. DNA for the CDR3: TGCAGCGTGCGGACAGGCGAGGTTTTTGAAGCTTTCTTT.